A selection of T cell receptor beta chains follows, all from one sample in a study of Ad26.COV2.S vaccination and SARS-CoV-2 variants. Sequencing was performed with immunoSEQ multiplex PCR; in TCRdb, only in-frame clones are kept and a portion is missing. The sample includes some 520,000 clones, about 83% seen only once; the top ten take roughly 13%. The specimen comprised peripheral blood, sampled in a trial of Ad26.COV2.S vaccine versus placebo. The receptors were gathered from a person between 18 and 65 years old who received the Ad26.COV2.S COVID-19 vaccine or a placebo. Each CDR3 is given with its conserved first and last residue. Each record gives: V gene, J gene, D gene, clone size, CDR3 DNA, CDR3 protein. A D gene is named only where the DNA matches it firmly. Clone size appears in some rows only: once, few, many, or a class for an expanded clone.

TRBV5-6	TRBJ2-1	.	.	TGTGCCAGCAGGGGGGTTGTCGAGTCCAATGAGCAGTTCTTC	CASRGVVESNEQFF
TRBV19	TRBJ1-1	.	.	TGTGCCAGTAGTATTACTGCAGGGGTATCTGAAGCTTTCTTT	CASSITAGVSEAFF
TRBV5-1	TRBJ1-2	.	.	TGCGCCAGCAGCTTGGATGGTGGAGGGAGGGCCTATGGCTACACCTTC	CASSLDGGGRAYGYTF
TRBV5-1	TRBJ1-2	TRBD1	.	TGCGCCAGCAGCTTCGACAGGGCTGATGGCTACACCTTC	CASSFDRADGYTF
TRBV9	TRBJ1-6	TRBD1	.	TGTGCCAGCAGCGTAGGTGGTCGGACAGGGGATTCACCCCTCCACTTT	CASSVGGRTGDSPLHF
TRBV7-3	TRBJ2-2	.	.	TGTGCCAGCAGCTTAAGCAACACCGGGGAGCTGTTTTTT	CASSLSNTGELFF
TRBV9	TRBJ2-3	.	.	TGTGCCAGCAGCGTAGCCCGGCGGGGCACAGATACGCAGTATTTT	CASSVARRGTDTQYF
TRBV29-1	TRBJ2-7	.	.	TGCAGCGTTGTTTCAAGCTCCTACGAGCAGTACTTC	CSVVSSSYEQYF
TRBV19	TRBJ2-7	TRBD2	few	TGTGCCAGTAGTATAGAGGGCGCGGGAGGAGGCTACGAGCAGTACTTC	CASSIEGAGGGYEQYF
TRBV28	TRBJ2-7	.	.	TGTGCCAGCAGCACCCCCGGTTTGGAGCAGTACTTC	CASSTPGLEQYF